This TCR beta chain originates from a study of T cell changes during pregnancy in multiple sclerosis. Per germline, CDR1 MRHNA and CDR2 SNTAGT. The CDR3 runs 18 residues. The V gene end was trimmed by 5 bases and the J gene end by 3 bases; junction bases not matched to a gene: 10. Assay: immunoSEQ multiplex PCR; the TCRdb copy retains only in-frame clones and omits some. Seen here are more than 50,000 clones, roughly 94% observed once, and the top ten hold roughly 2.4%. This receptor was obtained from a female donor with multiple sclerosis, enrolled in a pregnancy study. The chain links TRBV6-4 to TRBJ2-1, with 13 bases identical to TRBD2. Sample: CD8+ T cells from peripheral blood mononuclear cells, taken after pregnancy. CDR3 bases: TGTGCCAGCAGTCCCCAAGGGACTAGCGGGACCCGCTACAATGAGCAGTTCTTC. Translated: CASSPQGTSGTRYNEQFF.